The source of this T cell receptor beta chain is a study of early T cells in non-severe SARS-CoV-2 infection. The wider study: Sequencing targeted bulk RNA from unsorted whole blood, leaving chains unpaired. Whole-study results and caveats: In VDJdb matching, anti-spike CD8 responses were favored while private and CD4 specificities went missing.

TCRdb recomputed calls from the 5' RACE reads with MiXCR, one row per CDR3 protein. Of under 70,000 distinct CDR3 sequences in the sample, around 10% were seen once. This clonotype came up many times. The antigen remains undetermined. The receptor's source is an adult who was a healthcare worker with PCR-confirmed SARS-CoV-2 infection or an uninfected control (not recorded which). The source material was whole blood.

The chain's CDR3 is CSVGNMNTEAFF. The CDR3 DNA reads TGCAGCGTTGGAAACATGAACACTGAAGCTTTCTTT. The chain joins TRBV29-1 to TRBJ1-1; D is unresolved. Between the trimmed V and J ends, which lost 4 bases and 0 bases, there was a span of 6 bases. The CDR3 length is 12 residues. The germline V gene encodes CDR1 SQVTM and CDR2 ANQGSEA.